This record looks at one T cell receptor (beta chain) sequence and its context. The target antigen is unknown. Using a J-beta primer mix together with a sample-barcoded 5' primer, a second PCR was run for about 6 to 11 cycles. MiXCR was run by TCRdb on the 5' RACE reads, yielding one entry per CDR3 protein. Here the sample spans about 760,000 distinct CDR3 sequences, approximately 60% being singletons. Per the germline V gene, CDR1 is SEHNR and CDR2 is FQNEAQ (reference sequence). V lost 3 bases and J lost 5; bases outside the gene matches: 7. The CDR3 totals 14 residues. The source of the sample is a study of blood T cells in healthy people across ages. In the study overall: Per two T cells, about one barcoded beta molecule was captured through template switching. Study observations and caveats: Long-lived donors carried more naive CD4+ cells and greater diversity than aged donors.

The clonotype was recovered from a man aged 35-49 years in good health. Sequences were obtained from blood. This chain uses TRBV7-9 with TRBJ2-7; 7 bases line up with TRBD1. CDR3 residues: CASSLVGTVNEQYF. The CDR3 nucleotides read TGTGCCAGCAGCTTGGTGGGGACAGTAAACGAGCAGTACTTC.